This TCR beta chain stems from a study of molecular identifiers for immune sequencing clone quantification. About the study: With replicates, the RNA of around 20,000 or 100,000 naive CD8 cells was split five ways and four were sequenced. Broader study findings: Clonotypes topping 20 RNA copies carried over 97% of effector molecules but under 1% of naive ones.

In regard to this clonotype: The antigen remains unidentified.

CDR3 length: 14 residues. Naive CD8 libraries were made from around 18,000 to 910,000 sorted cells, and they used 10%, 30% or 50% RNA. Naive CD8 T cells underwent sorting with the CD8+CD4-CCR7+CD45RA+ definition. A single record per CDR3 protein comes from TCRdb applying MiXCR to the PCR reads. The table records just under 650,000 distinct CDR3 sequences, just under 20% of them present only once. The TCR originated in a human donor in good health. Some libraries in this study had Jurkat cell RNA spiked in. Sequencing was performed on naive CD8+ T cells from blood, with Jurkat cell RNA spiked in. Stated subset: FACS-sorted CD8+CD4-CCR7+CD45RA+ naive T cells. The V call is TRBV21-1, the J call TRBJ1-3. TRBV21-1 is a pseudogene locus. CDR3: CASSKECSGNTIYF. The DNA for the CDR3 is TGTGCCAGCAGCAAAGAATGCTCTGGAAACACCATATATTTT.